This TCR beta chain was sequenced for a study of T cell changes during pregnancy in multiple sclerosis. The CDR3 is 16 residues long. Trimming took 5 bases from V and 0 from J, leaving 14 bases between them. The germline V gene has CDR1 SGHTA and CDR2 FQGNSA. Data came from immunoSEQ multiplex PCR; TCRdb stores just in-frame clones and leaves some out. The sample lists 65,000 to 90,000 clones, just under 95% seen once, with around 2% in the top ten. This specimen was peripheral blood, taken in the second trimester of pregnancy. The V call is TRBV7-2, the J call TRBJ1-3; no reliable D call. This TCR came from a female donor with multiple sclerosis, enrolled in a pregnancy study. CDR3 sequence (DNA): TGTGCCAGCAGCCCAGTGGGCTCCACCTCTGGAAACACCATATATTTT. It codes for CASSPVGSTSGNTIYF.